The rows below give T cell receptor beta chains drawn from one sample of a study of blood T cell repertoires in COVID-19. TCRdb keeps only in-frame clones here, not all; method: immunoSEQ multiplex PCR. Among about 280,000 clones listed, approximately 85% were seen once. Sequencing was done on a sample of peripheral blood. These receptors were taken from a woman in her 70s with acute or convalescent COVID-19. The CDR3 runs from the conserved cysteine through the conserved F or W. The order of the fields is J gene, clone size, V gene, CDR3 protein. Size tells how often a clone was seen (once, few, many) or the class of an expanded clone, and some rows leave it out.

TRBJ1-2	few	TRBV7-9	CASSFSQGGYGYTF
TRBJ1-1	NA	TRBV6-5	CASSYSRINTEAFF
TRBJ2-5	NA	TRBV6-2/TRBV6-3	CASSYLPSGAVTQYF
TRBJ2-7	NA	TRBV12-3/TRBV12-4	CASGTSGGDEQYF
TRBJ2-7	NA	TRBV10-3	CAMADRGWEEQYF
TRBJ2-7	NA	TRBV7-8	CASSLTGGASSYEQYF
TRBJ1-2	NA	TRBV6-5	CASSPREPYGYTF
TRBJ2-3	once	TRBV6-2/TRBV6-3	CASSYSWTSGVSTDTQYF
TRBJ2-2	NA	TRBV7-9	CASSRGAGELFF
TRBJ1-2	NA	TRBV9	CASSPTGGAFNYGYTF
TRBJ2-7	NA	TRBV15	CATSRDRAGSGGEQYF
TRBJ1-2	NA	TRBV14	CASSPTVDYGYTF
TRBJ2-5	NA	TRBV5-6	CASSLLAGGQETQYF
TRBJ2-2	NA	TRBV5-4	CASSSPGQGVTGELFF
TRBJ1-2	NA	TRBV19	CASSLDRTANYGYTF
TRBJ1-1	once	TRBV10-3	CAIEGTGGTEAFF
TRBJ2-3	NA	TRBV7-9	CASSLHSGRPTDTQYF